This TCR beta chain was retrieved from a study of blood T cell repertoires in COVID-19 (dated by TCRdb to the early 2020s). Study-wide context: The collaborator samples originated in the United States, Italy and Spain and spanned the acute and convalescent phases of COVID-19. The dataset comprised deeply sampled blood TCRbeta repertoires from subjects exposed to, actively infected with, or recovered from COVID-19. A de-identified subject ID, COVID-19 status, age in years and sex were almost always included in the sample metadata. The samples were drawn from two sources: the first 160 participants of the ongoing ImmuneRACE study, and 1,254 subjects contributed by 6 global collaborators. HLA class I and class II types, where available, came from metadata supplied by the sample provider rather than from assay-based typing. The material from the prospective study consisted of cDNA or gDNA derived from T cells, B-cell-depleted T cells, or PBMCs. The repertoires were released in a freely available public database meant as a resource for research on the immune response to SARS-CoV-2.

General study outcomes and caveats: The quantity of clinical and demographic metadata differed by source and by participant and was supplied without curation.

At the junction V is shortened by 5 bases and J by 0 bases; bases outside the gene matches: 3. The germline V gene specifies SGHTA as CDR1 and FQGNSA as CDR2. Counted from cysteine to phenylalanine, this CDR3 has 15 amino acids. Only the CDR3 DNA stays, 45 bases, in frame from base 1. The immunoSEQ Assay, a bias-controlled multiplex PCR, was used to amplify TCRbeta CDR3 regions from genomic DNA. As for the authors' bioinformatics: Nucleated cell counts per sample were estimated from amplification of reference gene primers within the assay. To quantify the absolute abundance of each unique TCRbeta CDR3 rearrangement, sequence reads were collapsed and filtered. For each sample, productive Simpson clonality was calculated by taking the square root of Simpson's diversity index across productive rearrangements. As stored in TCRdb, this immuneACCESS dataset retains in-frame rearrangements with V and J assigned. A fraction of the clones does not appear; measured against another copy, unresolved V genes explain less than half of the discrepancy, and the remainder lacks a known reason. V and J calls and clone size are copied from that table; D and trimming were computed from the DNA. The sample data list nearly 95,000 clones, and around nine tenths of these were observed just once. The biggest ten clones account for around 5.3% of the sample.

As regards this clone: Its antigen has not been determined. Nothing much larger sits one base from this clone, and base qualities are not available. The sample carries other DNA sequences with the same CDR3.

Collaborating institutions collected whole blood in K2EDTA tubes following their own protocols. For TCRbeta analysis, collaborator samples were shipped as frozen whole blood, as isolated PBMCs, or as DNA extracted from either sample type. The chain joins TRBV7-2 to TRBJ2-7, with 11 bases matching TRBD2. This clonotype was sampled from a woman older than 75 with acute or convalescent COVID-19. Source material: peripheral blood. The CDR3 in this case is CASSRTSGSSYEQYF. DNA sequence: TGTGCCAGCAGCCGGACTAGCGGGTCCTCCTACGAGCAGTACTTC.